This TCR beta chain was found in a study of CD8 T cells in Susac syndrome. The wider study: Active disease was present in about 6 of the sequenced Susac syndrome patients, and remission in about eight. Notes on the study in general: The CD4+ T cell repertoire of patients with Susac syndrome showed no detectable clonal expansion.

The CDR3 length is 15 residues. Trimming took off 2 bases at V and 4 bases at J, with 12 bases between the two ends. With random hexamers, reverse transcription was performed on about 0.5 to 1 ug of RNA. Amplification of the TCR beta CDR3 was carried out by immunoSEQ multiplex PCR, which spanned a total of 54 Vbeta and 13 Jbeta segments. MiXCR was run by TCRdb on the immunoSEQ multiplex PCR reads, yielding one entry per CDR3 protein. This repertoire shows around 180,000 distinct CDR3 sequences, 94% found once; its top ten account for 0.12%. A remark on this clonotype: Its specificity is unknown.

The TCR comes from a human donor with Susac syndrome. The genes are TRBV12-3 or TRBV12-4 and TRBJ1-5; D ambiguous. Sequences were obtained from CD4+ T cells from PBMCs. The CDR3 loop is CASSLSVGKNQPQHF. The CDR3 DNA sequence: TGTGCCAGCAGTTTATCAGTAGGGAAAAATCAGCCCCAGCATTTT.